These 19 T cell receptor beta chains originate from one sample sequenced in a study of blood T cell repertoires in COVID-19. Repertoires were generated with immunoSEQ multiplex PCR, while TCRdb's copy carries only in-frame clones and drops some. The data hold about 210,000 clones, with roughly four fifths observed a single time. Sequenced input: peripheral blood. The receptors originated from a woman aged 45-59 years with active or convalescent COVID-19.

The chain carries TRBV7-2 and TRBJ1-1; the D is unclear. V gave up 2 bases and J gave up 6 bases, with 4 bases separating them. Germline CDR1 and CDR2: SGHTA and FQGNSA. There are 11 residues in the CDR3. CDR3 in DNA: TGTGCCAGCAGCTTACAGGCTGAAGCTTTCTTT. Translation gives CASSLQAEAFF.

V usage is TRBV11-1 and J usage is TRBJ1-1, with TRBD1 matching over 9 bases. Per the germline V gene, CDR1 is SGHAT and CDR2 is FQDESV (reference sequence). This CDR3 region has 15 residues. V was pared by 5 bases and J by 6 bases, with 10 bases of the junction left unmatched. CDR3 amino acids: CASSPSGTGSAEAFF. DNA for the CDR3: TGTGCCAGCAGCCCCTCCGGGACAGGGAGCGCTGAAGCTTTCTTT.

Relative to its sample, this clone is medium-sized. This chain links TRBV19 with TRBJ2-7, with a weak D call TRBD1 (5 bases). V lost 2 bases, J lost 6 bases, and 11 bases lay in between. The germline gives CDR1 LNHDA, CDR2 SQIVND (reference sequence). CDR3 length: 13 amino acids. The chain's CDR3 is CASSIIWGREQYV. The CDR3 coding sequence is TGTGCCAGTAGTATAATTTGGGGCCGCGAGCAGTACGTC.

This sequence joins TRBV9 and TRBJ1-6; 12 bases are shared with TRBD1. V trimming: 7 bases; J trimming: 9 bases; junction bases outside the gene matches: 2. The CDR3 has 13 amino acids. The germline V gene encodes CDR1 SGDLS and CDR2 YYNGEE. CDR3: CASGGQGASPLHF. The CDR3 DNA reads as TGTGCCAGCGGGGGACAGGGGGCTTCACCCCTCCACTTT.

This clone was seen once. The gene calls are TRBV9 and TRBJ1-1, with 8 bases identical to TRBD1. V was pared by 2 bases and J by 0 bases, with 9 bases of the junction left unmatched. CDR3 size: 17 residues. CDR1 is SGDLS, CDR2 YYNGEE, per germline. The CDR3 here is CASSVADRGGMNTEAFF. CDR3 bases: TGTGCCAGCAGCGTGGCAGACAGGGGCGGAATGAACACTGAAGCTTTCTTT.

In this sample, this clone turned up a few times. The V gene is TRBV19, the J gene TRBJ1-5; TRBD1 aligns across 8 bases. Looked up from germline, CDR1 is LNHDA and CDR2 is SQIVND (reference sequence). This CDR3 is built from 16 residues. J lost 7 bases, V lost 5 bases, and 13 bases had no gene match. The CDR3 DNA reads TGTGCCAGTAGTCCGGGACCAGGGGGCATTGGCCAGCCCCAGCATTTT. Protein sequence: CASSPGPGGIGQPQHF. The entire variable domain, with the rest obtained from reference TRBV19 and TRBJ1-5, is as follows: DGGITQSPKYLFRKEGQNVTLSCEQNLNHDAMYWYRQDPGQGLRLIYYSQIVNDFQKGDIAEGYSVSREKKESFPLTVTSAQKNPTAFYLCASSPGPGGIGQPQHFGDGTRLSIL.

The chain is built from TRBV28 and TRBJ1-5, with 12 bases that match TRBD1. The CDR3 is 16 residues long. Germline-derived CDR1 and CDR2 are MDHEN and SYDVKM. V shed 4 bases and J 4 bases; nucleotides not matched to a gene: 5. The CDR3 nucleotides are TGTGCCAGCAGTTCGGGACAGGGGGCTAGGAATCAGCCCCAGCATTTT. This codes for CASSSGQGARNQPQHF. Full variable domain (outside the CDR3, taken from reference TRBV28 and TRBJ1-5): DVKVTQSSRYLVKRTGEKVFLECVQDMDHENMFWYRQDPGLGLRLIYFSYDVKMKEKGDIPEGYSVSREKKERFSLILESASTNQTSMYLCASSSGQGARNQPQHFGDGTRLSIL.

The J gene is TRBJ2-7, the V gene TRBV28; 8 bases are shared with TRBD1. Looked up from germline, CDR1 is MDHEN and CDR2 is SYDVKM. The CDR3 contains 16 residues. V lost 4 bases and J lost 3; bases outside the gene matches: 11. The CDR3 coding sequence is TGTGCCAGCAGTTCTCAGGACAGGGAAAACTTCTACGAGCAGTACGTC. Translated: CASSSQDRENFYEQYV.

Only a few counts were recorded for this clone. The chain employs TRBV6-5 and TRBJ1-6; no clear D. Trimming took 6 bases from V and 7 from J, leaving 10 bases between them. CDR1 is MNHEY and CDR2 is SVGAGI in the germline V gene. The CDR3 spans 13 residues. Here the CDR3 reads CASSTTINSPLHF. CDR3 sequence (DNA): TGTGCCAGCAGCACAACCATCAATTCACCCCTCCACTTT.

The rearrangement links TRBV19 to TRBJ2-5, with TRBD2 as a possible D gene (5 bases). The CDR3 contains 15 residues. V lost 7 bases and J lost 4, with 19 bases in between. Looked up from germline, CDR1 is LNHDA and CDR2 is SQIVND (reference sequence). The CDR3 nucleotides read TGTGCCAGTACCTATAGTGGGCTAGCTGGAGAGACCCAGTACTTC. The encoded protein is CASTYSGLAGETQYF.

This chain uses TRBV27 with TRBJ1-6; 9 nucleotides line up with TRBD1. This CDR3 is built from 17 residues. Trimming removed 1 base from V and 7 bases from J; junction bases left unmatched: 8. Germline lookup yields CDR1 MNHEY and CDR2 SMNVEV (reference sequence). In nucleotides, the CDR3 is TGTGCCAGCAGTTTATTAATCGGGACAGGGAGGAATTCACCCCTCCACTTT. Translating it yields CASSLLIGTGRNSPLHF.

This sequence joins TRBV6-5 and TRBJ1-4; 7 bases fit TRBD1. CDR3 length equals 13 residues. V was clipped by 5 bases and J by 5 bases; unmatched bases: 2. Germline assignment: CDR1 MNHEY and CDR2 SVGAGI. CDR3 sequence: CASSLTGNEKLFF. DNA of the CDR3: TGTGCCAGCAGTCTGACAGGGAATGAAAAACTGTTTTTT.

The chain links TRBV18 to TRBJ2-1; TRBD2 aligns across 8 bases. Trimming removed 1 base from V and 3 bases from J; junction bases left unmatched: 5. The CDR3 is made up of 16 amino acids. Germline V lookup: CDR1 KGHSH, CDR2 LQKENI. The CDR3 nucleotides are TGTGCCAGCTCACCACAGGCGAGCGGGAGCTACAATGAGCAGTTCTTC. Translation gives CASSPQASGSYNEQFF.

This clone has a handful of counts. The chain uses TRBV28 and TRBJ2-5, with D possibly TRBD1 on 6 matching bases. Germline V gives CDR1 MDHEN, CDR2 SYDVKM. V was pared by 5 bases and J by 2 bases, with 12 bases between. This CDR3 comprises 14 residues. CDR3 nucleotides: TGTGCCAGCAGTGCACGGGACAAACAAGAGACCCAGTACTTC. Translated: CASSARDKQETQYF.

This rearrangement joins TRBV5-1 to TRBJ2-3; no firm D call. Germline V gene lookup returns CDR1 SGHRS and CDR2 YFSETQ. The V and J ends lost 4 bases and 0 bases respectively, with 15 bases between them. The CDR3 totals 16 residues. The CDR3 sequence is CASSPPLETSTDTQYF. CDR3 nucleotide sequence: TGCGCCAGCAGCCCCCCCCTAGAAACTAGCACAGATACGCAGTATTTT. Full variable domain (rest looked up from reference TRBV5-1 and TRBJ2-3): KAGVTQTPRYLIKTRGQQVTLSCSPISGHRSVSWYQQTPGQGLQFLFEYFSETQRNKGNFPGRFSGRQFSNSRSEMNVSTLELGDSALYLCASSPPLETSTDTQYFGPGTRLTVL.

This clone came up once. The CDR3 nucleotides read TGTGCCAGCAGCGTGGCAGGGTCAGATACGCAGTATTTT. Translation gives CASSVAGSDTQYF. The rearrangement links TRBV9 to TRBJ2-3, with D perhaps TRBD1 (5 bases). The CDR3 extends over 13 amino acids. CDR1 is SGDLS and CDR2 is YYNGEE in the germline V gene. The germline V and J ends were trimmed by 2 bases and 4 bases, with 8 bases remaining between them.

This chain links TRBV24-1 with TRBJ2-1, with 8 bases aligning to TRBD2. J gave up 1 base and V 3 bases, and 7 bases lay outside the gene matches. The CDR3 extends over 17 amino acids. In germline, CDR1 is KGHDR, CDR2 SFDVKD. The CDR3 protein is CATSDRVAGISYNEQFF. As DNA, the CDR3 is TGTGCCACCAGTGATAGGGTAGCGGGGATATCCTACAATGAGCAGTTCTTC.

In nucleotides, the CDR3 is TGCGCCAGCAGCCAAGAAGGCGGACTAGCGGGACTCTACGGTGGCGGGGAGCTGTTTTTT. This encodes CASSQEGGLAGLYGGGELFF. The J gene is TRBJ2-2, the V gene TRBV4-1, with 12 bases aligning to TRBD2. The CDR3 totals 20 residues. From germline, CDR1 is MGHRA and CDR2 YSYEKL. The ends lost 0 bases at V and 7 bases at J; junction bases unmatched: 15.

This chain's CDR3 is CASSLTRDSEAFF. The DNA of the CDR3 is TGTGCCAGCTCGCTTACGCGGGACAGTGAAGCTTTCTTT. This rearrangement joins TRBV18 to TRBJ1-1; 7 positions agree with TRBD1. This CDR3 contains 13 residues. Germline V CDR1 and CDR2: KGHSH, LQKENI. Unmatched junction bases numbered 8, after V lost 6 bases and J lost 7 bases.